This is a list of T cell receptor beta chains from one sample in a study of CD8+CD57+ T cells in acquired aplastic anemia. TCRdb used MiXCR to reprocess the reads, holding one entry per CDR3 protein. This table holds about 200,000 distinct CDR3 sequences, over 55% found once. The sequenced sample was sorted CD4+, CD8+, or CD8+CD57+ T cells (not recorded which) from PBMCs. The origin of the receptors is a human donor with aplastic anemia. Each CDR3 is given with its conserved first and last residue. Each record gives: J gene, V gene, CDR3 protein.

J: TRBJ2-7
V: TRBV19
CDR3: CASRGRGLAGGSQYF

J: TRBJ1-2
V: TRBV7-9
CDR3: CASSFSGTAHYGYTF

J: TRBJ1-5
V: TRBV12-3/TRBV12-4
CDR3: CASSPGLQVDQPQHF

J: TRBJ2-7
V: TRBV2
CDR3: CASRVLAGAHEQYF

J: TRBJ1-6
V: TRBV11-3
CDR3: CASSFIRDNSPLHF

J: TRBJ1-2
V: TRBV29-1
CDR3: CSVEGTFHNYGYTF

J: TRBJ2-1
V: TRBV24-1
CDR3: CAATGISSYNEQFF

J: TRBJ2-3
V: TRBV6-1
CDR3: CASSEAEQGADTQYF

J: TRBJ2-7
V: TRBV20-1
CDR3: CSARDGGSSYERYF

J: TRBJ1-5
V: TRBV15
CDR3: CATSRAKGQGWDQPQHF

J: TRBJ1-5
V: TRBV5-1
CDR3: CASRGQGKPQHF

J: TRBJ2-7
V: TRBV20-1
CDR3: CSARPGLGSYEQYF

J: TRBJ2-2
V: TRBV24-1
CDR3: CATSDLPGGADGELFF

J: TRBJ2-1
V: TRBV15
CDR3: CATSSGTGTGAYNEQFF

J: TRBJ2-5
V: TRBV20-1
CDR3: CSARDIRQQETQYF

J: TRBJ2-2
V: TRBV10-3
CDR3: CAISWDRGNTGELFF

J: TRBJ1-1
V: TRBV7-9
CDR3: CASSSTAGLNTEAFF

J: TRBJ2-3
V: TRBV5-1
CDR3: CASSLVSGGPDTQYF

J: TRBJ1-6
V: TRBV19
CDR3: CASSGEAQRSPLHF

J: TRBJ2-7
V: TRBV20-1
CDR3: CSAQGVAGVYEQYF

J: TRBJ2-5
V: TRBV7-8
CDR3: CASSQTPRSQETQYF

J: TRBJ2-2
V: TRBV7-3
CDR3: CASSLTSGELFF

J: TRBJ2-3
V: TRBV10-3
CDR3: CAIRSGSTDTQYF

J: TRBJ1-1
V: TRBV20-1
CDR3: CSARDLGNTEAFF

J: TRBJ2-5
V: TRBV7-3
CDR3: CASSPGGLAGETQYF

J: TRBJ2-1
V: TRBV10-3
CDR3: CAISAGLEYNEQFF

J: TRBJ1-6
V: TRBV12-3/TRBV12-4
CDR3: CASSGTGANSPLHF

J: TRBJ2-1
V: TRBV5-1
CDR3: CASSLKGPEQFF

J: TRBJ1-3
V: TRBV15
CDR3: CATSRVPGAESGNTIYF

J: TRBJ2-1
V: TRBV5-1
CDR3: CASSLDGDSGGSYNEQFF

J: TRBJ1-1
V: TRBV5-1
CDR3: CASSLAVNEGTTEAFF

J: TRBJ1-1
V: TRBV6-1
CDR3: CASSERWTGANTEAFF

J: TRBJ2-2
V: TRBV7-3
CDR3: CAYNKGTGTGELFF

J: TRBJ2-3
V: TRBV24-1
CDR3: CATSEADTQYF

J: TRBJ2-1
V: TRBV7-9
CDR3: CASRRTSGNNEQFF

J: TRBJ2-1
V: TRBV5-6
CDR3: CASSFGGPRANEQFF

J: TRBJ1-2
V: TRBV9
CDR3: CASSAPEGYTF

J: TRBJ1-3
V: TRBV2
CDR3: CASSDDRVSGNTIYF

J: TRBJ2-5
V: TRBV6-1
CDR3: CASSETGQGYETQYF

J: TRBJ1-3
V: TRBV28
CDR3: CASTARVSGNTIYF

J: TRBJ1-4
V: TRBV25-1
CDR3: CASSPIGTVDEKLFF

J: TRBJ2-2
V: TRBV5-1
CDR3: CASSSSTANTGELFF

J: TRBJ2-7
V: TRBV4-1
CDR3: CASSQDGLAGNYEQYF

J: TRBJ2-1
V: TRBV5-1
CDR3: CASSYQQGGAYNEQFF

J: TRBJ1-2
V: TRBV20-1
CDR3: CSASLTLSGNTF

J: .
V: TRBV19
CDR3: CASSPPRASGRGFSDEQFF